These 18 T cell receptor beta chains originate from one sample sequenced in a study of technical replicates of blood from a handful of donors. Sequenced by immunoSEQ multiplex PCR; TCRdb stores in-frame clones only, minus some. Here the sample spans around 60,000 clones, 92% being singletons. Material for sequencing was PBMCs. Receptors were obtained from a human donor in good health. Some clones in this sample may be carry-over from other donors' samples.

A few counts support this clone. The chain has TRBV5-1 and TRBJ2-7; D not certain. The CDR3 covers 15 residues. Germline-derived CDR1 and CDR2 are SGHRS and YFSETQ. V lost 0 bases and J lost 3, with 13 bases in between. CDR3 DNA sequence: TGCGCCAGCAGCTTGGCCTACGGGTCCAACTACGAGCAGTACTTC. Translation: CASSLAYGSNYEQYF.

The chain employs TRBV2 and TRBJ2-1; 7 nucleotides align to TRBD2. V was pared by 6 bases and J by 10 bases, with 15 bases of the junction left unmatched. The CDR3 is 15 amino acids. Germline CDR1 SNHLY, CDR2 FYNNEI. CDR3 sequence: CASRTSAPNAGEQFF. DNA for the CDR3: TGTGCCAGCAGAACTAGCGCCCCAAACGCCGGAGAGCAGTTCTTC.

CDR3 nucleotides: TGTGCCAGCTCATTTGGGAGGGGCCCATCCTACGAGCAGTACTTC. It specifies CASSFGRGPSYEQYF. The chain carries TRBV13 and TRBJ2-7; TRBD2 matches 7 bases. The junction had 11 bases not matched to a gene; V was cut back by 8 bases and J by 1 base. Germline CDR1 PRHDT, CDR2 FYEKMQ (reference sequence). The CDR3 covers 15 residues.

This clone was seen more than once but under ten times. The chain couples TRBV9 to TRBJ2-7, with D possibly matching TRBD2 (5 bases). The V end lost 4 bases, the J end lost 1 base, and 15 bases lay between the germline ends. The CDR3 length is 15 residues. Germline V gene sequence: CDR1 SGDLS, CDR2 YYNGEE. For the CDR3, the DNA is TGTGCCAGCAGCCCCCGTGTTAGCGCTTCCTACGAGCAGTACTTC. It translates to CASSPRVSASYEQYF.

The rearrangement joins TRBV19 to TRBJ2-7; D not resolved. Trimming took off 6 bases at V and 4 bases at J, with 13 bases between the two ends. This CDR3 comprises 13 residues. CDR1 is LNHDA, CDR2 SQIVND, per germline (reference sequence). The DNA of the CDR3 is TGTGCCAGTAGCCCTAGGTTTTCTTACGAGCAGTACTTC. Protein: CASSPRFSYEQYF.

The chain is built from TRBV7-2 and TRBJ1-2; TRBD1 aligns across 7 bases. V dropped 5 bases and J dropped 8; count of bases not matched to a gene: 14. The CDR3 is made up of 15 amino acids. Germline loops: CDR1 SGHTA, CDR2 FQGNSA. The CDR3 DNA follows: TGTGCCAGCAGCCCTACCGGGACAGTTGGGAGGGGCTACACCTTC. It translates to CASSPTGTVGRGYTF.

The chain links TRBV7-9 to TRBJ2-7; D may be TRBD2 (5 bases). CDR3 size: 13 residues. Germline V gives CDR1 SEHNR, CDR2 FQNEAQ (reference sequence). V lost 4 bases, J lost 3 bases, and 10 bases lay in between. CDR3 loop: CASSSGGSYEQYF. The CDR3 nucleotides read TGTGCCAGCAGCTCAGGAGGAAGCTACGAGCAGTACTTC.

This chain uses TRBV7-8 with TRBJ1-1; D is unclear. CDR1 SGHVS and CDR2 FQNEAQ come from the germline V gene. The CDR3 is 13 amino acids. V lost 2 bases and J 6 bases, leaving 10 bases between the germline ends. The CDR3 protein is CASSLLSRSEAFF. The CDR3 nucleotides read TGTGCCAGCAGCTTACTGTCGAGGTCTGAAGCTTTCTTT.

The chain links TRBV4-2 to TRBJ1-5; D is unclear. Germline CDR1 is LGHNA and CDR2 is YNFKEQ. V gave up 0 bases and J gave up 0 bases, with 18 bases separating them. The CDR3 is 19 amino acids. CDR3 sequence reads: CASSQDRGVYPYSNQPQHF. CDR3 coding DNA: TGTGCCAGCAGCCAAGATCGCGGGGTATACCCGTATAGCAATCAGCCCCAGCATTTT.

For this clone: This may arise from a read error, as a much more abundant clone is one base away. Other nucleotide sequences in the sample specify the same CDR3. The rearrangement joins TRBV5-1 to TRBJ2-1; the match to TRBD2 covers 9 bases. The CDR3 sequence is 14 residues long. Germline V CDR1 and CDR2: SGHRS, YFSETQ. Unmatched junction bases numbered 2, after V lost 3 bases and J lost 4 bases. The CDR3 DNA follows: TGCGCCAGCAGCTCGAGCGGGGGGTACAATGAGCAGTTCTTC. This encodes CASSSSGGYNEQFF. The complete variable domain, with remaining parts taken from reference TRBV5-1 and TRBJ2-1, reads KAGVTQTPRYLIKTRGQQVTLSCSPISGHRSVSWYQQTPGQGLQFLFEYFSETQRNKGNFPGRFSGRQFSNSRSEMNVSTLELGDSALYLCASSSSGGYNEQFFGPGTRLTVL.

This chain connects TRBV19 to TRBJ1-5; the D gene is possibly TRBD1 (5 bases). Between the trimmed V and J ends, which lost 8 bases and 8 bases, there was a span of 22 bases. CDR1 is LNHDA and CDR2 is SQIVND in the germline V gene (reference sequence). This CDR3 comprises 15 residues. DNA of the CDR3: TGTGCCAGTTCCCGGGGGGGATTTTGGAATGAGCCCCAGCATTTT. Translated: CASSRGGFWNEPQHF. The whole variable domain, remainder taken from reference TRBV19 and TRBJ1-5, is DGGITQSPKYLFRKEGQNVTLSCEQNLNHDAMYWYRQDPGQGLRLIYYSQIVNDFQKGDIAEGYSVSREKKESFPLTVTSAQKNPTAFYLCASSRGGFWNEPQHFGDGTRLSIL.

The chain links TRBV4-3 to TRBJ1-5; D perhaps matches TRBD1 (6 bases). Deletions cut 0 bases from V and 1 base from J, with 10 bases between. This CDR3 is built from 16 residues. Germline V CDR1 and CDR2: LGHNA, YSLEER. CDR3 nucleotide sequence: TGCGCCAGCAGCCAAGAGCACAGGGTGAGCAATCAGCCCCAGCATTTT. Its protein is CASSQEHRVSNQPQHF.

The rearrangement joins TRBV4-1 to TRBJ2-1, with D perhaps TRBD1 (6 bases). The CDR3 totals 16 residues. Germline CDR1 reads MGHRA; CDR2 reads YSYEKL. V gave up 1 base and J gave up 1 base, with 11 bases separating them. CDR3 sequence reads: CASSQGRQASYNEQFF. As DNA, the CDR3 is TGCGCCAGCAGCCAAGGGAGACAGGCGTCCTACAATGAGCAGTTCTTC.

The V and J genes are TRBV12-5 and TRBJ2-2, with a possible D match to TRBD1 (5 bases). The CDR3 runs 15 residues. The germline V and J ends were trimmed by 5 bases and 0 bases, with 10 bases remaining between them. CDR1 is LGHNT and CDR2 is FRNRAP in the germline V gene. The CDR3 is CASGPGIANTGELFF. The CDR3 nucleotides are TGTGCTAGTGGTCCAGGGATAGCGAACACCGGGGAGCTGTTTTTT.

This CDR3 is CASSYGTPNTEAFF. For the CDR3, the DNA is TGTGCCAGCAGTTACGGGACTCCGAACACTGAAGCTTTCTTT. This chain joins TRBV6-5 and TRBJ1-1; possible D gene TRBD1, 5 bases. CDR1 MNHEY and CDR2 SVGAGI come from the germline V gene. The CDR3 extends over 14 amino acids. V lost 2 bases, J lost 1 base, and 8 bases lay in between.

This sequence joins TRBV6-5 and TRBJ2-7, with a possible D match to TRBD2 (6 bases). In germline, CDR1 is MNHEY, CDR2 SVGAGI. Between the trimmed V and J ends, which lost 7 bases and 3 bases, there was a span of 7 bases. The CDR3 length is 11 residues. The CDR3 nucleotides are TGTGCCAGCATCGGGGGCTACGAGCAGTACTTC. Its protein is CASIGGYEQYF.

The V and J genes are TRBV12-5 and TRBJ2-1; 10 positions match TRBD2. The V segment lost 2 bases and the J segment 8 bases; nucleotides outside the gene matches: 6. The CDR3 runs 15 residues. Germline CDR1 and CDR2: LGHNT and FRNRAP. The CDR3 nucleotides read TGTGCTAGTGGTTTGTGGTCTAGCGGGAGTGATGAGCAGTTCTTC. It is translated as CASGLWSSGSDEQFF.

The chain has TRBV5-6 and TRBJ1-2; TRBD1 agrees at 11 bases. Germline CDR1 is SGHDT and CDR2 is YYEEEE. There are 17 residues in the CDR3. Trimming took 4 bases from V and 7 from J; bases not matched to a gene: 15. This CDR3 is CASSPRTGGEYPRGYTF. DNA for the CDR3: TGTGCCAGCAGCCCACGGACAGGGGGCGAGTATCCTCGTGGCTACACCTTC.